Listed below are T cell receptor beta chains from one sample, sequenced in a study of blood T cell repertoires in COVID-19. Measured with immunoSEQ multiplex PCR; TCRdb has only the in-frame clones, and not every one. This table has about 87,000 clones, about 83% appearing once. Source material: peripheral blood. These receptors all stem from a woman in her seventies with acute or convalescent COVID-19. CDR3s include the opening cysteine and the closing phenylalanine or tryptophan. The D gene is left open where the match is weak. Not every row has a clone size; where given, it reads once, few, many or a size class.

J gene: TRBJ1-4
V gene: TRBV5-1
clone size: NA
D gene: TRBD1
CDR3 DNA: TGCGCCAGCAGCTTGGGGGACAGGGCAACTAATGAAAAACTGTTTTTT
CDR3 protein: CASSLGDRATNEKLFF

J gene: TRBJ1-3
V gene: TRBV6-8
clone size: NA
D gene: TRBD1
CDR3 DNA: TGTGCCAGCAACCAACAGGGGTTCTCTGGAAACACCATATATTTT
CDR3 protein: CASNQQGFSGNTIYF

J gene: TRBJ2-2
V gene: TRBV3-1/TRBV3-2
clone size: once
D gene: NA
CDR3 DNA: TGTGCCAGCAGCCGTGACATTCCGGGGACCGGGGAGCTGTTTTTT
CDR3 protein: CASSRDIPGTGELFF

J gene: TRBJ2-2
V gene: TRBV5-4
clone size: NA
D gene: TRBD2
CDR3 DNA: TGTGCCAGCAGGTACCAAGCGGGGGGCGTGCCCGGGGAGCTGTTTTTT
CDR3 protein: CASRYQAGGVPGELFF

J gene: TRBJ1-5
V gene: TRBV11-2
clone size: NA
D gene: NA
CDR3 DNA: TGTGCCAGCAGCCTCCTGGGGGGTAATCAGCCCCAGCATTTT
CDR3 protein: CASSLLGGNQPQHF

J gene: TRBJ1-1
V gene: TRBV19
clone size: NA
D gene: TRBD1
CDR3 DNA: TGTGCCAGTACCCCAAAACAGGGGGCGCTTTCTGAAGCTTTCTTT
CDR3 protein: CASTPKQGALSEAFF

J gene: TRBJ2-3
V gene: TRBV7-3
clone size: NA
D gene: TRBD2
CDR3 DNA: TGTGCCAGCAGCCTACTAGCGGGGGGTTCAGATACGCAGTATTTT
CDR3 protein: CASSLLAGGSDTQYF

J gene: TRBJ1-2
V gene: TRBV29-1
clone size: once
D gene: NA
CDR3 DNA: TGCAGCGTTGAAGATGGTGCAGGTGGCTACACCTTC
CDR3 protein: CSVEDGAGGYTF

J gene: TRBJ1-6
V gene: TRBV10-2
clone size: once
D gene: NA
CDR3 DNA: TGCGCCAGCCAAAATGGGGGCCGGAATTCACCCCTCCACTTT
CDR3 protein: CASQNGGRNSPLHF

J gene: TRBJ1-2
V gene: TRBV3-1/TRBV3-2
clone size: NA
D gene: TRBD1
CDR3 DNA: TGTGCCAGCAGCCAAGTCGACAGGGGTCATGGCTACACCTTC
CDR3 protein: CASSQVDRGHGYTF

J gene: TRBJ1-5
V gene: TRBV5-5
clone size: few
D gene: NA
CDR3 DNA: TGTGCCAGCAGTATCCTGGAGGGACAGCCCCAGCATTTT
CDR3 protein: CASSILEGQPQHF

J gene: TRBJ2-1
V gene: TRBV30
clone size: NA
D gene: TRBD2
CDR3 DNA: TGTGCCTGGAGTAGGCCTAGCGGGGCCTACAATGAGCAGTTCTTC
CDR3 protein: CAWSRPSGAYNEQFF

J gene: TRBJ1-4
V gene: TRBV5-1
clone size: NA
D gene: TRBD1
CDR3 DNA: TGCGCCAGCAGCCCGGGACAGAATAATGAAAAACTGTTTTTT
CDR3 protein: CASSPGQNNEKLFF

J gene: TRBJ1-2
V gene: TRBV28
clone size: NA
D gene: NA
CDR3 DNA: TGTGCCAGCAGTTTAGGGGGGACGGTAGCTAACTATGGCTACACCTTC
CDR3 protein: CASSLGGTVANYGYTF

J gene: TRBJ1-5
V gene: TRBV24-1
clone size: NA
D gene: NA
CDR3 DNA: TGTGCCACCAGTGATAGGCGCGCGGGTCAGCCCCAGCATTTT
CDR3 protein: CATSDRRAGQPQHF

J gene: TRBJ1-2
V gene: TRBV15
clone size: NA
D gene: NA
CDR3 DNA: TGTGCCACCAGCAGAGATCTACTCACTAGTGGCTACACCTTC
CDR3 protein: CATSRDLLTSGYTF

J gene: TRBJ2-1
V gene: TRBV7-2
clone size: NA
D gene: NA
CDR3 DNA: TGTGCCAGCAGCTTAGGAGGCTCTAATGAGCAGTTCTTC
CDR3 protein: CASSLGGSNEQFF

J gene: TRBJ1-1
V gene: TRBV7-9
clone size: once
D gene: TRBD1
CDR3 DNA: TGTGCCAGCAGCTTAGGGACAGGCCGGGCCACTGAAGCTTTCTTT
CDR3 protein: CASSLGTGRATEAFF

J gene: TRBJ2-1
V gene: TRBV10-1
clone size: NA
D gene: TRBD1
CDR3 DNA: TGCGCCAGCAGCCTAGTACAGGGGGCTTTTCAGTTCTTC
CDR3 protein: CASSLVQGAFQFF

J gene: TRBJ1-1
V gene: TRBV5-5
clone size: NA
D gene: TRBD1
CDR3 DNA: TGTGCCAGCAGCAACGGAAACAGGGGTTACACTGAAGCTTTCTTT
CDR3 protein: CASSNGNRGYTEAFF

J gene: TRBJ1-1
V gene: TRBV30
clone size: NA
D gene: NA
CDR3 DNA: TGTGCCTGGAGCGATTCCGGACATTTGAACACTGAAGCTTTCTTT
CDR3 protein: CAWSDSGHLNTEAFF

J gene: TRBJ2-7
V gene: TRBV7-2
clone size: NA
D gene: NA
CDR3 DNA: TGTGCCAGCAGCTCGGGTGGCGCAGATTCCTACGAGCAGTACTTC
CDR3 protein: CASSSGGADSYEQYF

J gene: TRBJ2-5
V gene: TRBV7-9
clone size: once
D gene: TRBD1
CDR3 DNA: TGTGCCAGCAGCACCGGGACAGGGAACCCTCAAGAGACCCAGTACTTC
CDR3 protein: CASSTGTGNPQETQYF

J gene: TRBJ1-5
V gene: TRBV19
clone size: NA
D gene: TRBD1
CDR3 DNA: TGTGCCAGCTCTGACAGGGGGCCCTATAGCAATCAGCCCCAGCATTTT
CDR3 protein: CASSDRGPYSNQPQHF

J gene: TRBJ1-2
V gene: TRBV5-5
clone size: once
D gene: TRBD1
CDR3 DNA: TGTGCCAGCAGCTTGGACGGGACAGGGTCCTATGGCTACACCTTC
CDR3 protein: CASSLDGTGSYGYTF

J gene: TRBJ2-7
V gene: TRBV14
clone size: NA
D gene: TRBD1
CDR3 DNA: TGTGCCAGCAGCCACACCGGGACAGGGGGCGTCTACGAGCAGTACTTC
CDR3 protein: CASSHTGTGGVYEQYF

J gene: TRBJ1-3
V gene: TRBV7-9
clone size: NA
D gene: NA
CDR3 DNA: TGTGCCAGCAGCCCCCCCGGAGGAGGGATAATCTCTGGAAACACCATATATTTT
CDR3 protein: CASSPPGGGIISGNTIYF

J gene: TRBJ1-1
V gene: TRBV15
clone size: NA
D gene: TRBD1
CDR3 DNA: TGTGCCACCAGCCCCTTACAGGGGGCCGGTTGGAACACTGAAGCTTTCTTT
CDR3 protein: CATSPLQGAGWNTEAFF

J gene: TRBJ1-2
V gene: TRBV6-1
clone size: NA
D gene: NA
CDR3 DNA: TGTGCCAGCAGTGAATGGCCGGAGTCAGGGCGAAGTGGCTACACCTTC
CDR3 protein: CASSEWPESGRSGYTF

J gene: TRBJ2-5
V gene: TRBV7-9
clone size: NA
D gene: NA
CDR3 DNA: TGTGCCAGCAGCTTTTCATTATTGACAGGCAATATCCAAGAGACCCAGTACTTC
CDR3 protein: CASSFSLLTGNIQETQYF

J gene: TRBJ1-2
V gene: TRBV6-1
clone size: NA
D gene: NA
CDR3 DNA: TGTGCCAGCAGTGAACGGGGGTCCTCTAACTATGGCTACACCTTC
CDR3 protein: CASSERGSSNYGYTF